The rows below give T cell receptor beta chains drawn from one sample of a study of radiotherapy plus CTLA-4 blockade in lung cancer. Produced via immunoSEQ multiplex PCR; TCRdb's table is partial and in-frame only. The sample records tens of thousands of clones, around 72% being singletons. The sequencing used peripheral blood, collected from a patient treated with radiotherapy plus ipilimumab. These receptors were taken from a human donor with non-small cell lung cancer who had a complete response to radiotherapy plus ipilimumab. Both conserved end residues are part of each CDR3. D genes are given only for firm matches. Part of the rows lack a size; the others show once, few, many or a class for expanded clones.

V gene,J gene,clone size,D gene,CDR3 length,CDR3 DNA,CDR3 protein
TRBV28,TRBJ1-5,NA,NA,15,TGTGCCAGCAGTTCAGGGGACAATAGCAATCAGCCCCAGCATTTT,CASSSGDNSNQPQHF
TRBV6-6,TRBJ2-2,NA,TRBD1,16,TGTGCCAGCAGTTACTCAGGGACAGGGGCCACCGGGGAGCTGTTTTTT,CASSYSGTGATGELFF
TRBV27,TRBJ1-5,NA,NA,13,TGTGCCAGCAGTTTTACCCCGAGTCAGCCCCAGCATTTT,CASSFTPSQPQHF
TRBV7-6,TRBJ2-1,once,NA,15,TGTGCCAGCAGCTTAAACGGGGTAGGGTTCAATGAGCAGTTCTTC,CASSLNGVGFNEQFF
TRBV7-8,TRBJ2-3,few,TRBD2,16,TGTGCCAGCGGTATTCGACTAGCGGGTTTCACAGATACGCAGTATTTT,CASGIRLAGFTDTQYF
TRBV4-1,TRBJ2-1,NA,TRBD1,16,TGCGCCAGCAGCCAGAGCCGGGACAGGGTTTACAATGAGCAGTTCTTC,CASSQSRDRVYNEQFF
TRBV19,TRBJ1-5,NA,TRBD1,15,TGTGCCAGTAGCATACAGGGGTCTAGCAATCAGCCCCAGCATTTT,CASSIQGSSNQPQHF
TRBV7-9,TRBJ2-7,few,TRBD1,13,TGTGCCAGCAGGCGGACAGGGCTCTACGAGCAGTACTTC,CASRRTGLYEQYF
TRBV6-1,TRBJ1-6,NA,TRBD1,14,TGTGCCAGCAGGGGGGACAGGGTCGGTTCACCCCTCCACTTT,CASRGDRVGSPLHF
TRBV6-5,TRBJ2-7,NA,TRBD2,15,TGTGCCAGCAGTTCCGGGGGGGGGATCTCCTACGAGCAGTACTTC,CASSSGGGISYEQYF
TRBV6-1,TRBJ2-7,NA,TRBD1,14,TGTGCCAGCAGCCGGACAGGGTTATCCTACGAGCAGTACTTC,CASSRTGLSYEQYF
TRBV5-6,TRBJ2-3,NA,TRBD1,15,TGTGCCAGCAGCTTTAGGGACAGGGTTTTAGATACGCAGTATTTT,CASSFRDRVLDTQYF
TRBV18,TRBJ1-5,NA,NA,16,TGTGCCAGCTCACCAGGGTCAGGGCTTATCAATCAGCCCCAGCATTTT,CASSPGSGLINQPQHF
TRBV18,TRBJ2-2,NA,NA,15,TGTGCCAGCTCACCAGATTCTACCCGTTTCGGGGAGCTGTTTTTT,CASSPDSTRFGELFF
TRBV9,TRBJ2-3,NA,NA,15,TGTGCCAGCAGCGTAGATCCTAGCCGTGGGGATACGCAGTATTTT,CASSVDPSRGDTQYF
TRBV20-1,TRBJ2-1,NA,NA,11,TGCAGTGCAGCATCCTACAATGAGCAGTTCTTC,CSAASYNEQFF
TRBV27,TRBJ2-7,NA,TRBD1,14,TGTGCCAGCAGCCCACGGGACAGGGTCTACGAGCAGTACTTC,CASSPRDRVYEQYF
TRBV7-8,TRBJ2-2,NA,NA,17,TGTGCCAGCAGCTTAGCGCTGAGTCTCTCGAACACCGGGGAGCTGTTTTTT,CASSLALSLSNTGELFF
TRBV2,TRBJ1-1,NA,NA,13,TGTGCCAGCAGTGGCCGAGATAACACTGAAGCTTTCTTT,CASSGRDNTEAFF
TRBV6-5,TRBJ1-5,NA,TRBD1,15,TGTGCCAGCAGTCGTGGACAGGGGAGGAATCAGCCCCAGCATTTT,CASSRGQGRNQPQHF
TRBV30,TRBJ2-5,once,TRBD1,14,TGTGCCTGGAGTGTACCAGGGGGCCAAGAGACCCAGTACTTC,CAWSVPGGQETQYF
TRBV6-5,TRBJ2-4,few,TRBD1,14,TGTGCCAGCAGTCGAACAGGGGGCGAAAACATTCAGTACTTC,CASSRTGGENIQYF
TRBV10-3,TRBJ2-7,few,NA,15,TGTGCCATCAGTGCTCGGGGGACCTTCTCCTACGAGCAGTACTTC,CAISARGTFSYEQYF
TRBV11-2,TRBJ1-4,many,TRBD1,18,TGTGCCAGCAGCTCCCGGACAGGCAGGGGTGCAACTAATGAAAAACTGTTTTTT,CASSSRTGRGATNEKLFF
TRBV6-5,TRBJ2-3,NA,TRBD1,15,TGTGCCAGCAGTAAACAGGGGATCAGCACAGATACGCAGTATTTT,CASSKQGISTDTQYF
TRBV7-9,TRBJ2-5,NA,TRBD1,15,TGTGCCAGCAGCTTAATCAGGGGGTCCGGAGAGACCCAGTACTTC,CASSLIRGSGETQYF
TRBV6-1,TRBJ2-2,once,TRBD1,13,TGTGCCAGCGACAGGGCGGGTACCGGGGAGCTGTTTTTT,CASDRAGTGELFF
TRBV10-2,TRBJ2-2,once,TRBD2,16,TGCGCCAGCAGTGAGTCGTGGGAGGGCCCTGACGGGGAGCTGTTTTTT,CASSESWEGPDGELFF
TRBV28,TRBJ2-2,NA,NA,14,TGTGCCAGCAGCGCCCAGGGGAACACCGGGGAGCTGTTTTTT,CASSAQGNTGELFF
TRBV9,TRBJ2-3,few,NA,16,TGTGCCAGCAGCCCCCGAGGGCTGACTAGCACAGATACGCAGTATTTT,CASSPRGLTSTDTQYF
TRBV7-9,TRBJ2-1,few,NA,13,TGTGCCAGCAGCTTAGTGTCGTACAATGAGCAGTTCTTC,CASSLVSYNEQFF
TRBV15,TRBJ2-7,NA,TRBD2,16,TGTGCCACCAGCAGAACCACTAGCGGGGGGGACTACGAGCAGTACTTC,CATSRTTSGGDYEQYF
TRBV11-2,TRBJ1-1,NA,NA,15,TGTGCCAGCAGCTTAAGGGGGGGGCCGGGCACTGAAGCTTTCTTT,CASSLRGGPGTEAFF